Each of the 21 T cell receptor beta chains below was sequenced from the same sample in a study of T cell responses to AZD1222 COVID-19 vaccine. Clones were read by immunoSEQ multiplex PCR, and TCRdb kept only the in-frame ones, dropping some. The sample contains roughly 180,000 clones, approximately 90% of which appear only once. The starting material was peripheral blood, obtained on day 0 of AZD1222 vaccination. These receptors were taken from an adult in good health.

V usage is TRBV10-2 and J usage is TRBJ1-5; no clear D. Germline V gene sequence: CDR1 WSHSY, CDR2 SAAADI. Trimming removed 3 bases from V and 6 bases from J, with 15 bases in between. This CDR3 comprises 15 residues. The CDR3 loop reads CASSDFRTSGQPQHF. The CDR3 nucleotides read TGCGCCAGCAGTGATTTCCGAACGTCGGGTCAGCCCCAGCATTTT.

V gene TRBV6-4 combines with J gene TRBJ1-5, with D hard to call. The CDR3 runs 12 residues. Germline V lookup: CDR1 MRHNA, CDR2 SNTAGT. The V end was cut by 6 bases, the J end by 5 bases, with 8 bases between. CDR3 amino acids: CASRGSYQPQHF. DNA of the CDR3: TGTGCCAGCAGGGGCAGCTATCAGCCCCAGCATTTT.

About this clone: This sample includes further DNA sequences coding for the same CDR3. V usage is TRBV7-2 and J usage is TRBJ2-5; D may match TRBD1 or TRBD2 (7 bases each). The germline V gene has CDR1 SGHTA and CDR2 FQGNSA. The CDR3 is 16 amino acids. Between the trimmed V and J ends, which lost 4 bases and 1 base, there was a span of 16 bases. The CDR3: CASSSQGGGTQETQYF. The CDR3 DNA follows: TGTGCCAGCAGCTCCCAGGGGGGGGGCACCCAAGAGACCCAGTACTTC.

The sample holds one count of this clone. The chain is built from TRBV19 and TRBJ2-3; no clear D. Germline V gene lookup returns CDR1 LNHDA and CDR2 SQIVND (reference sequence). The V end lost 5 bases, the J end lost 0 bases, and 9 bases lay between the germline ends. The CDR3 totals 14 residues. The CDR3 sequence: CASSFQASTDTQYF. The CDR3 region has the DNA TGTGCCAGTAGTTTCCAGGCTAGCACAGATACGCAGTATTTT.

The table lists this clone with a count of one. The chain employs TRBV5-6 and TRBJ2-7; weak D call: TRBD2 (6 bases). Germline CDR1 is SGHDT and CDR2 is YYEEEE. Deletions cut 2 bases from V and 4 bases from J, with 16 bases between. CDR3 length: 15 amino acids. The CDR3 DNA is TGTGCCAGCAGCTTTCTGCTCAAGGGGAGGTACGAGCAGTACTTC. Translated, it gives CASSFLLKGRYEQYF.

V gene TRBV11-3 combines with J gene TRBJ2-1; D ambiguous. This CDR3 has 14 amino acids. With 0 bases removed from V and 8 bases from J, the gap between germline ends came to 11 bases. Germline CDR1 SGHNT, CDR2 YENEEA. The chain's CDR3 is CASSLDPNRDEQFF. The CDR3 nucleotides read TGTGCCAGCAGCTTAGACCCAAATAGGGATGAGCAGTTCTTC.

V usage is TRBV19 and J usage is TRBJ2-1; 10 nucleotides line up with TRBD1. This CDR3 has 15 residues. The J segment lost 6 bases and the V segment lost 4 bases, leaving 6 bases of the junction unmatched. Germline V CDR1 and CDR2: LNHDA, SQIVND (reference sequence). CDR3 sequence reads: CASSRDRGAFNEQFF. CDR3 sequence (DNA): TGTGCCAGTAGTAGGGACAGGGGTGCGTTCAATGAGCAGTTCTTC.

The chain joins TRBV7-8 to TRBJ1-5, with TRBD1 identical over 10 bases. This CDR3 comprises 14 residues. Trimming removed 5 bases from V and 5 bases from J; junction bases left unmatched: 3. In germline, CDR1 is SGHVS, CDR2 FQNEAQ. CDR3 region: CASSRGTGDQPQHF. CDR3 nucleotides: TGTGCCAGCAGCCGGGGGACAGGGGATCAGCCCCAGCATTTT.

V is TRBV5-4 and J is TRBJ2-1; the D gene could be TRBD1 or TRBD2 (5 bases each). The germline CDR1 and CDR2 sequences are SGHNT and YYREEE (reference sequence). Trimming took 6 bases from V and 11 from J, leaving 12 bases between them. This CDR3 region has 11 residues. The CDR3 loop is CASTYTGQQFF. The CDR3 DNA reads as TGTGCCAGCACCTACACGGGACAGCAGTTCTTC.

J is TRBJ2-7 and V is TRBV10-3; no clear D gene. Between the trimmed V and J ends, which lost 3 bases and 3 bases, there was a span of 6 bases. The CDR3 runs 12 residues. Germline CDR1 is ENHRY and CDR2 is SYGVKD. This CDR3 reads CAISEKDYEQYV. The CDR3 coding sequence is TGTGCCATCAGTGAAAAAGACTACGAGCAGTACGTC.

The V gene is TRBV27, the J gene TRBJ1-4, with D uncertain. Germline V lookup: CDR1 MNHEY, CDR2 SMNVEV (reference sequence). CDR3 size: 16 residues. Between the trimmed V and J ends, which lost 0 bases and 0 bases, there was a span of 8 bases. CDR3: CASSLSPAATNEKLFF. CDR3 bases: TGTGCCAGCAGTTTATCCCCAGCCGCAACTAATGAAAAACTGTTTTTT.

V gene TRBV19 combines with J gene TRBJ1-3; TRBD1 matches 9 bases. V shed 5 bases and J 0 bases; nucleotides not matched to a gene: 2. Per the germline V gene, CDR1 is LNHDA and CDR2 is SQIVND (reference sequence). The CDR3 spans 15 residues. The CDR3 loop is CASSAQGASGNTIYF. The DNA for the CDR3 is TGTGCCAGTAGTGCACAGGGGGCCTCTGGAAACACCATATATTTT.

CDR3 DNA sequence: TGTGCCAGCAGTTACTCCGCAGGGATTGCCGAGCAGTACGTC. It translates to CASSYSAGIAEQYV. The V gene is TRBV6-5, the J gene TRBJ2-7, with D perhaps TRBD1 (5 bases). CDR1 and CDR2 from the germline V gene are MNHEY and SVGAGI. With 0 bases removed from V and 6 bases from J, the gap between germline ends came to 12 bases. The CDR3 contains 14 residues.

This clone was observed once. The rearrangement links TRBV25-1 to TRBJ2-5; D not certain. The CDR3 sequence is 14 residues long. V gave up 5 bases and J gave up 0 bases, with 10 bases separating them. Germline CDR1 MGHDK, CDR2 SYGVNS. Here the CDR3 DNA reads TGTGCCAGCAGTTCGGCGCTGTACCAAGAGACCCAGTACTTC. Encoded protein: CASSSALYQETQYF.

The chain is built from TRBV6-5 and TRBJ1-5; no clear D. V gave up 5 bases and J gave up 3 bases, with 11 bases separating them. From germline, CDR1 is MNHEY and CDR2 SVGAGI. There are 14 residues in the CDR3. CDR3 in DNA: TGTGCCAGCAGTCCTTCAGGTAACAATCAGCCCCAGCATTTT. The encoded protein is CASSPSGNNQPQHF.

J is TRBJ2-1 and V is TRBV6-6, with a tentative D call TRBD2 (7 bases). The germline V gene encodes CDR1 MNHNY and CDR2 SVGAGI (reference sequence). The CDR3 is 15 amino acids. Trimming stripped 9 bases from V and 4 bases from J, with 19 bases between. The CDR3 coding sequence is TGTGCCAGTACGGAAGGGGGGGCCTCATACAATGAGCAGTTCTTC. This sequence encodes CASTEGGASYNEQFF.

The chain has TRBV15 and TRBJ1-2, with D perhaps TRBD1 (6 bases). Trimming removed 2 bases from V and 0 bases from J, with 22 bases in between. The V gene's germline CDR1 is LNHNV and CDR2 YYDKDF (reference sequence). This CDR3 is built from 19 residues. The CDR3 spells CATSRISHREGGANYGYTF. The CDR3 DNA follows: TGTGCCACCAGCAGAATTTCTCACAGGGAAGGCGGAGCTAACTATGGCTACACCTTC.

The gene calls are TRBV15 and TRBJ2-3; D may match TRBD1 or TRBD2 (6 bases each). The CDR3 has 16 residues. Looked up from germline, CDR1 is LNHNV and CDR2 is YYDKDF (reference sequence). The ends were cut back, 1 base at V and 2 bases at J, with 13 bases in the middle. The CDR3 loop is CATSRGGGRITDTQYF. In DNA, the CDR3 is TGTGCCACCAGCAGAGGAGGGGGGAGAATCACAGATACGCAGTATTTT.

V is TRBV19 and J is TRBJ1-1, with 9 bases fitting TRBD1. The CDR3 runs 15 residues. The J segment lost 4 bases and the V segment lost 4 bases, leaving 7 bases of the junction unmatched. Germline V gene lookup returns CDR1 LNHDA and CDR2 SQIVND (reference sequence). The CDR3 here is CASSKGQGGFTEAFF. DNA of the CDR3: TGTGCCAGTAGTAAGGGACAGGGTGGTTTCACTGAAGCTTTCTTT.

The chain links TRBV11-3 to TRBJ2-3; no reliable D call. V gave up 1 base and J gave up 5 bases, with 4 bases separating them. The CDR3 loop spans 12 amino acids. The germline V gene has CDR1 SGHNT and CDR2 YENEEA. The CDR3 region has the DNA TGTGCCAGCAGCTTAGGAGGAGATACGCAGTATTTT. Translating it yields CASSLGGDTQYF.

This chain uses TRBV3-1 (or the pseudogene TRBV3-2) with TRBJ2-7; D unresolved. From germline, CDR1 is LGHDT and CDR2 YNNKEL (reference sequence). Trimming left V 1 base short and J 0 bases short, with 7 bases between. The CDR3 has 14 residues. CDR3 amino acids: CASSQVPSSYEQYF. CDR3 coding DNA: TGTGCCAGCAGCCAAGTGCCTAGCTCCTACGAGCAGTACTTC.